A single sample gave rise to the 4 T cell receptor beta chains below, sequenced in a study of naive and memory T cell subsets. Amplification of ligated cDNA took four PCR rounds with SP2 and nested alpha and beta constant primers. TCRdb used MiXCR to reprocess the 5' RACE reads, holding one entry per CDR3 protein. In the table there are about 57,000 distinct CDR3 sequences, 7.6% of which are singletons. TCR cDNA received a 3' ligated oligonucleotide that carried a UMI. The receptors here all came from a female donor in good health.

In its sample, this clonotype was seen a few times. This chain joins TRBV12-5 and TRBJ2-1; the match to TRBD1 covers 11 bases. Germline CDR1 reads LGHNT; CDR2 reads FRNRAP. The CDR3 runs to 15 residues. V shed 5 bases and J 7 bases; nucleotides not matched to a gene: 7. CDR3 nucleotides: TGTGCTAGTGGTCTTTCCGGGACAGGGGGAAATGAGCAGTTCTTC. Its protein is CASGLSGTGGNEQFF.

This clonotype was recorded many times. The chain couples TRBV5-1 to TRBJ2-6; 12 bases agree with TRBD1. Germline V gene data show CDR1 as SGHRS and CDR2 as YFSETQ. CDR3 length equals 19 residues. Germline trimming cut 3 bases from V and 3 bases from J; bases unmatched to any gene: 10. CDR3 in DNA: TGCGCCAGCAGCTCACAAAAGCGGGACAGGGGGCTTGGGGCCAACGTCCTGACTTTC. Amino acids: CASSSQKRDRGLGANVLTF. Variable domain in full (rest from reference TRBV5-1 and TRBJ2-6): KAGVTQTPRYLIKTRGQQVTLSCSPISGHRSVSWYQQTPGQGLQFLFEYFSETQRNKGNFPGRFSGRQFSNSRSEMNVSTLELGDSALYLCASSSQKRDRGLGANVLTFGAGSRLTVL.

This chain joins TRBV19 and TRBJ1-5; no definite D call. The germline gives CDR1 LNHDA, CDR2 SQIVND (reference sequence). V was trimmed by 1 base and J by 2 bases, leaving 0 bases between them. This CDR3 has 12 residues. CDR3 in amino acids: CASSIGNQPQHF. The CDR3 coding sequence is TGTGCCAGTAGTATAGGCAATCAGCCCCAGCATTTT.

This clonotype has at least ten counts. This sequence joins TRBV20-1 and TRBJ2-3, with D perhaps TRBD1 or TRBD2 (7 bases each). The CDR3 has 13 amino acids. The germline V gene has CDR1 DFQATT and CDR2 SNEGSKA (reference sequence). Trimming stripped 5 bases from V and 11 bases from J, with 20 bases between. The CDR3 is CSAPGGGRIMQYF. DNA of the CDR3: TGCAGTGCTCCAGGGGGGGGCCGAATCATGCAGTATTTT.